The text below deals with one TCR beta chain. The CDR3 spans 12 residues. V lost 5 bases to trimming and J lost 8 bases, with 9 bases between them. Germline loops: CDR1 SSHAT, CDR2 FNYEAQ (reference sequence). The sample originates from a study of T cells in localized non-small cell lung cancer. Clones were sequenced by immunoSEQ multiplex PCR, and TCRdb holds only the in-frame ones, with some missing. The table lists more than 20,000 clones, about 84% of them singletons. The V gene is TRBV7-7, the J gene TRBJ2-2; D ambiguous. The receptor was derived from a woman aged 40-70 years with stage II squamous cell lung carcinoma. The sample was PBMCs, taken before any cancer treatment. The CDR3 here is CASSQQGGELFF. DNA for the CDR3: TGTGCCAGCAGCCAACAAGGGGGGGAGCTGTTTTTT.